The 8 T cell receptor beta chains listed next were all sequenced from one sample in a study of regulatory T cells in long-lasting Graves disease. Time point here: newly diagnosed GD, antithyroid drugs for less than 3 months. PBMC RNA was the source of the TCR library. Construction of the TCR beta libraries employed iRepertoire HTBI primers in conjunction with Arm-PCR of CDR3 regions. TCRdb reprocessed the multiplex PCR reads via MiXCR and lists one record per CDR3 protein. Among 360,000 or so distinct CDR3 sequences, approximately 12% were seen once, and the ten largest hold 18%. These records were also assigned to another study, of T cells in Graves' hyperthyroidism and ophthalmopathy.

The sample consisted of peripheral blood mononuclear cells (PBMCs), taken at new diagnosis, from a patient treated with antithyroid drugs. The receptors derive from a woman aged 18-29 years with Graves disease.

Comments on this clonotype: A much larger clone sits a single nucleotide away, making a read error possible. The rearrangement joins TRBV2 to TRBJ2-3; 8 bases align to TRBD2. The DNA end lines up better with TRBJ2-7; the J call may be wrong. Germline CDR1 reads SNHLY; CDR2 reads FYNNEI. The CDR3 totals 17 residues. CDR3 residues: CASSERASGFSYNEQYF. Written as DNA, the CDR3 is TGTGCCAGCAGTGAAAGGGCTAGCGGGTTCTCCTACAATGAGCAGTACTTC.

This clonotype has just a few counts. The gene calls are TRBV6-2 or TRBV6-3 and TRBJ2-7; the D is unclear. Germline V gene sequence: CDR1 MNHEY, CDR2 SVGEGT. The V gene lost 4 bases and the J gene lost 2 bases, with 18 bases spanning the gap. The CDR3 covers 16 residues. CDR3 in DNA: TGTGCCAGCAGTTTGGGGTTTTACCCGAACCCCTACGAGCAGTACGTC. It codes for CASSLGFYPNPYEQYV.

This clonotype was seen a handful of times. The V gene is TRBV7-8, the J gene TRBJ2-1, with TRBD2 as a possible D gene (6 bases). V was cut by 4 bases and J by 6 bases, with 19 bases left in between. This CDR3 comprises 16 residues. The germline V gene has CDR1 SGHVS and CDR2 FQNEAQ. The CDR3 loop is CASSSRRERAGNEQFF. In DNA form, the CDR3 reads TGTGCCAGCAGCTCCCGACGCGAGCGGGCGGGCAATGAGCAGTTCTTC.

This clonotype has a count of ten or more. The V gene is TRBV20-1, the J gene TRBJ1-5; 7 bases line up with TRBD1. V was pared by 1 base and J by 1 base, with 13 bases of the junction left unmatched. Germline lookup yields CDR1 DFQATT and CDR2 SNEGSKA (reference sequence). This CDR3 is built from 18 residues. DNA for the CDR3: TGCAGTGCTAGAGTCCTCCTGGCCGGGACAGTGAGCAATCAGCCCCAGCATTTT. Residues: CSARVLLAGTVSNQPQHF.

This clonotype has at least ten counts. The genes are TRBV24-1 and TRBJ1-2; TRBD1 matches at 8 bases. Germline V gene data show CDR1 as KGHDR and CDR2 as SFDVKD. The CDR3 extends over 14 amino acids. With 3 bases clipped from V and 6 bases from J, the junction kept 5 bases outside the gene matches. This CDR3 reads CATSDLDRVNGYTF. CDR3 sequence (DNA): TGTGCCACCAGTGATCTGGACAGGGTTAATGGCTACACCTTC.

The table lists this clonotype with many counts. The V and J genes are TRBV5-5 and TRBJ1-2; D gene ambiguous. V lost 1 base to trimming and J lost 4 bases, with 11 bases between them. This CDR3 has 14 amino acids. Germline lookup yields CDR1 SGHKS and CDR2 YYEKEE (reference sequence). CDR3 protein: CASSLPAITYGYTF. For the CDR3, the DNA is TGTGCCAGCAGCTTGCCAGCGATTACCTATGGCTACACCTTC.

In regard to this clonotype: A clone one base away is much larger, so this may be a read error. The chain carries TRBV10-3 and TRBJ1-5; a possible D gene is TRBD1 (6 bases). Trimming shortened V by 8 bases and J by 6 bases, and 20 bases separated the two germline ends. CDR3 length: 15 residues. The germline V gene encodes CDR1 ENHRY and CDR2 SYGVKD. The chain's CDR3 is CAISGKEGQSQPQHF. The CDR3 nucleotides read TGTGCCATCTCTGGTAAAGAAGGACAGAGTCAGCCCCAGCATTTT.

This clonotype was detected a few times. The chain carries TRBV28 and TRBJ2-3; D is ambiguous. CDR1 MDHEN and CDR2 SYDVKM come from the germline V gene. Between the trimmed V and J ends, which lost 3 bases and 0 bases, there was a span of 10 bases. This CDR3 spans 15 amino acids. CDR3: CASSFAIPSTDTQYF. In DNA, the CDR3 is TGTGCCAGCAGTTTTGCGATTCCTAGCACAGATACGCAGTATTTT.